A single sample is the source of the 30 T cell receptor beta chains below, sequenced in a study of shared clonotypes between healthy human individuals (dated by TCRdb to the early 2020s). Library construction relied on the immunoSEQ multiplex PCR assay. Not all clones reach the TCRdb copy of this immuneACCESS table, which keeps in-frame sequences only. Checked studies attribute under half of the gap to unresolved V genes and leave the rest unexplained. The table for this sample lists about 510,000 clones; over 75% of them were counted only once. In total, the top ten clones hold roughly an eighth of the sample. Sequencing was done on a sample of PBMCs. The source of these receptors is a woman in her thirties or forties in good health. Some clones in this sample may be carry-over from other donors' samples.

The V and J genes are TRBV2 and TRBJ2-3; D is unclear. Germline V gives CDR1 SNHLY, CDR2 FYNNEI. The V end was cut by 3 bases, the J end by 9 bases, with 13 bases between. This CDR3 is built from 13 residues. CDR3 coding DNA: TGTGCCAGCAGTGAGATCGGTTGGAAAACGCAGTATTTT. Translated, it gives CASSEIGWKTQYF.

The CDR3 sequence: CASGDSGNTIYF. The DNA of the CDR3 is TGTGCCAGTGGAGATTCTGGAAACACCATATATTTT. This rearrangement joins TRBV28 to TRBJ1-3; no clear D. Germline-derived CDR1 and CDR2 are MDHEN and SYDVKM. The ends were cut back, 9 bases at V and 1 base at J, with 7 bases in the middle. The CDR3 consists of 12 residues.

The chain links TRBV29-1 to TRBJ1-1; 7 positions match TRBD1. Trimming cost V 5 bases and J 5 bases; bases outside gene matches: 14. CDR3 size: 15 residues. Germline V gene data show CDR1 as SQVTM and CDR2 as ANQGSEA. Here the CDR3 DNA reads TGCAGCGTTTCCGGGACAGAAGTATCCTCGACTGAAGCTTTCTTT. Protein sequence: CSVSGTEVSSTEAFF.

The chain is built from TRBV18 and TRBJ2-2, with D perhaps assigned TRBD1 or TRBD2 (5 bases each). CDR1 is KGHSH, CDR2 LQKENI, per germline. This CDR3 comprises 13 residues. V was pared by 0 bases and J by 10 bases, with 9 bases between. Here the CDR3 DNA reads TGTGCCAGCTCACCACCTGGGGGAAAGGAGCTGTTTTTT. It specifies CASSPPGGKELFF.

Concerning this clone itself: This may be a read error: a much more frequent sequence differs by one nucleotide. The same CDR3 is also encoded by other DNA sequences in this sample. The J gene is TRBJ1-2, the V gene TRBV7-2; D uncertain. CDR3 length: 12 residues. The ends were cut back, 3 bases at V and 2 bases at J, with 4 bases in the middle. The V gene's germline CDR1 is SGHTA and CDR2 FQGNSA. DNA for the CDR3: TGTGCCAGCAGCTTCACCAACTATGGCTACACCTTC. Encoded protein: CASSFTNYGYTF.

The V call is TRBV5-6, the J call TRBJ1-1; D is ambiguous. With 0 bases removed from V and 2 bases from J, the gap between germline ends came to 8 bases. Per germline, CDR1 SGHDT and CDR2 YYEEEE. The CDR3 has 14 residues. The DNA of the CDR3 is TGTGCCAGCAGCTTGGGGTCCGTAAACACTGAAGCTTTCTTT. Encoded protein: CASSLGSVNTEAFF.

The chain joins TRBV7-2 to TRBJ1-2; 7 bases are a match to TRBD1. The CDR3 is made up of 15 amino acids. The germline CDR1 and CDR2 sequences are SGHTA and FQGNSA. J was trimmed by 4 bases and V by 5 bases; bases with no gene match: 10. CDR3 amino acids: CASSPRGGAIYGYTF. The CDR3 DNA sequence: TGTGCCAGCAGCCCCAGGGGGGGAGCCATCTATGGCTACACCTTC.

Only a few counts were recorded for this clone. CDR3 region: CASSRDGGTGELFF. Written as DNA, the CDR3 is TGTGCCAGCAGCCGGGATGGGGGGACCGGGGAGCTGTTTTTT. The V and J genes are TRBV6-6 and TRBJ2-2; D perhaps matches TRBD2 (6 bases). The CDR3 totals 14 residues. The V end was cut by 6 bases, the J end by 5 bases, with 13 bases between. Per the germline V gene, CDR1 is MNHNY and CDR2 is SVGAGI (reference sequence).

V gene TRBV7-2 combines with J gene TRBJ2-1; weak D call: TRBD1 (5 bases). CDR1 is SGHTA, CDR2 FQGNSA, per germline. The V end lost 1 base, the J end lost 4 bases, and 14 bases lay between the germline ends. This CDR3 contains 16 residues. The CDR3 DNA follows: TGTGCCAGCAGCTTAGGTGCCAGGGCAATTTACAATGAGCAGTTCTTC. Its protein is CASSLGARAIYNEQFF.

This chain connects TRBV28 to TRBJ2-7; TRBD1 agrees at 7 bases. The V gene's germline CDR1 is MDHEN and CDR2 SYDVKM. V lost 8 bases, J lost 6 bases, and 13 bases stayed unmatched. This CDR3 region has 14 residues. CDR3 sequence: CASENRGRSAEQYF. The DNA of the CDR3 is TGTGCCAGCGAAAACAGGGGAAGGTCGGCCGAGCAGTACTTC.

The chain carries TRBV5-1 and TRBJ1-2; D perhaps matches TRBD1 (5 bases). The CDR3 runs to 14 residues. Deletions cut 4 bases from V and 1 base from J, with 11 bases between. In germline, CDR1 is SGHRS, CDR2 YFSETQ. The CDR3 nucleotides are TGCGCCAGCAGCGACCGTCAGGGTAACTATGGCTACACCTTC. The encoded protein is CASSDRQGNYGYTF.

This chain uses TRBV5-1 with TRBJ1-3; D not resolved. Germline V gene data show CDR1 as SGHRS and CDR2 as YFSETQ. V was shortened by 0 bases and J by 0 bases, with 10 bases between the two germline ends. The CDR3 length is 16 residues. The chain's CDR3 is CASSLDGVNSGNTIYF. For the CDR3, the DNA is TGCGCCAGCAGCTTGGACGGCGTAAACTCTGGAAACACCATATATTTT.

The chain couples TRBV11-2 to TRBJ2-1, with D tentatively TRBD1 (6 bases). The CDR3 covers 12 residues. Trimming left V 5 bases short and J 8 bases short, with 10 bases between. Per germline, CDR1 SGHAT and CDR2 FQNNGV. CDR3 coding DNA: TGTGCCAGCAGCCAGAGGGGGTATGAGCAGTTCTTC. Its translation: CASSQRGYEQFF.

This clone appeared a few times. The CDR3, as DNA: TGTGCCAGCAGTGACCCGGACATTCCCAATCAGCCCCAGCATTTT. Translating gives CASSDPDIPNQPQHF. The rearrangement uses TRBV2 and TRBJ1-5; possible D gene TRBD1, 5 bases. The CDR3 extends over 15 amino acids. Germline-derived CDR1 and CDR2 are SNHLY and FYNNEI. V lost 3 bases and J lost 3, with 12 bases in between.

This clone was seen only a few times. The V gene is TRBV27, the J gene TRBJ1-2, with 8 bases that match TRBD1. Germline lookup yields CDR1 MNHEY and CDR2 SMNVEV (reference sequence). Trimming took 6 bases from V and 7 from J; bases not matched to a gene: 7. The CDR3 sequence is 13 residues long. The CDR3 nucleotides read TGTGCCAGCAGGATCACAGGGGGGGGTGGCTACACCTTC. Its protein is CASRITGGGGYTF.

This clone was picked up one time. The J gene is TRBJ1-1, the V gene TRBV18; D is undetermined. The V end was cut by 0 bases, the J end by 1 base, with 6 bases between. The CDR3 has 14 residues. From germline, CDR1 is KGHSH and CDR2 LQKENI. DNA of the CDR3: TGTGCCAGCTCACCACCCGGCAAGAACACTGAAGCTTTCTTT. Its protein is CASSPPGKNTEAFF.

This clone was recorded a few times. The chain carries TRBV9 and TRBJ2-7; perhaps TRBD2 as D (5 bases). Germline V gene data show CDR1 as SGDLS and CDR2 as YYNGEE. CDR3 length equals 11 residues. The V gene lost 7 bases and the J gene lost 7 bases, with 12 bases spanning the gap. The CDR3 bases are TGTGCCAGCGGTTCGTCGGGGGAGCAGTACTTC. Its translation: CASGSSGEQYF.

The chain uses TRBV18 and TRBJ2-7; D gene uncertain. Trimming took off 3 bases at V and 2 bases at J, with 11 bases between the two ends. CDR3 length: 14 residues. The germline CDR1 and CDR2 sequences are KGHSH and LQKENI. Written as DNA, the CDR3 is TGTGCCAGCTCACCTGAAAGGAATACCTACGAGCAGTACTTC. Translated, it gives CASSPERNTYEQYF.

For this clone: The same CDR3 can be traced to other DNA sequences in this sample. The rearrangement uses TRBV20-1 and TRBJ2-7, with D possibly matching TRBD1 (5 bases). Trimming left V 5 bases short and J 3 bases short, with 8 bases between. The germline V gene has CDR1 DFQATT and CDR2 SNEGSKA (reference sequence). The CDR3 runs 11 residues. DNA of the CDR3: TGCAGTGCTGCTGACAGCTACGAGCAGTACTTC. Translated, it gives CSAADSYEQYF.

The rearrangement uses TRBV18 and TRBJ1-1; perhaps TRBD1 as D (5 bases). This CDR3 has 13 residues. Germline V gives CDR1 KGHSH, CDR2 LQKENI. Deletions cut 6 bases from V and 3 bases from J, with 11 bases between. The CDR3 region is CASSPVGDTEAFF. The CDR3 DNA follows: TGTGCCAGCTCCCCCGTGGGGGACACTGAAGCTTTCTTT.

The chain joins TRBV27 to TRBJ1-1; 7 bases line up with TRBD1. CDR1 and CDR2 from the germline V gene are MNHEY and SMNVEV (reference sequence). The junction had 7 bases not matched to a gene; V was cut back by 4 bases and J by 5 bases. This CDR3 is 14 amino acids long. CDR3 residues: CASSWQGDRTEAFF. CDR3 bases: TGTGCCAGCAGTTGGCAGGGGGATCGGACTGAAGCTTTCTTT.

This CDR3 reads CASSHRAQFNQPQHF. CDR3 nucleotide sequence: TGTGCCAGTAGCCACAGGGCCCAATTCAATCAGCCCCAGCATTTT. J is TRBJ1-5 and V is TRBV19; D perhaps matches TRBD1 (6 bases). Germline loops: CDR1 LNHDA, CDR2 SQIVND (reference sequence). This CDR3 comprises 15 residues. V was cut by 6 bases and J by 3 bases, with 15 bases left in between.

The V gene is TRBV10-3, the J gene TRBJ2-2, with 14 bases matching TRBD2. The V and J ends lost 8 bases and 4 bases, in that order; junction bases with no gene match: 0. The germline V gene has CDR1 ENHRY and CDR2 SYGVKD. This CDR3 has 14 amino acids. The CDR3 nucleotides read TGTGCCATCGGACTAGCGGGAGGCACCGGGGAGCTGTTTTTT. It is translated as CAIGLAGGTGELFF.

V and J are TRBV5-4 and TRBJ2-7, with a possible D match to TRBD2 (6 bases). This CDR3 has 16 amino acids. V lost 0 bases and J lost 10, with 23 bases in between. From germline, CDR1 is SGHNT and CDR2 YYREEE (reference sequence). The CDR3 here is CASSLVQRAARPSQYF. The CDR3 nucleotides read TGTGCCAGCAGCTTGGTCCAGCGGGCGGCGCGACCCTCTCAGTACTTC.

The chain couples TRBV10-1 to TRBJ2-2; 9 bases agree with TRBD2. Trimming cost V 6 bases and J 2 bases; bases outside gene matches: 1. This CDR3 has 14 amino acids. Per the germline V gene, CDR1 is WNHNN and CDR2 is SYGVQD (reference sequence). CDR3 sequence (DNA): TGCGCCAGCAGAGCGGGGGGAAACACCGGGGAGCTGTTTTTT. It codes for CASRAGGNTGELFF.

The chain carries TRBV19 and TRBJ1-2; TRBD1 agrees at 11 bases. The trim removed 4 bases at V and 4 bases at J, leaving 8 bases unmatched. CDR1 and CDR2 from the germline V gene are LNHDA and SQIVND (reference sequence). The CDR3 has 16 residues. CDR3 loop: CASSTFRTGGGYGYTF. The DNA for the CDR3 is TGTGCCAGTAGTACCTTCCGGACAGGGGGCGGCTATGGCTACACCTTC.

The chain combines TRBV18 with TRBJ2-7; D gene unclear. The length of the CDR3 is 14 residues. Per germline, CDR1 KGHSH and CDR2 LQKENI. V lost 2 bases and J 3 bases, leaving 11 bases between the germline ends. CDR3 sequence: CASSPSGSYYEQYF. The CDR3 nucleotides are TGTGCCAGCTCACCATCGGGCAGCTACTACGAGCAGTACTTC.

The rearrangement joins TRBV6-1 to TRBJ2-7; possible D gene TRBD1, 6 bases. The CDR3 is 14 amino acids. The V and J ends lost 10 bases and 6 bases respectively, with 22 bases between them. Per germline, CDR1 MNHNS and CDR2 SASEGT. CDR3 coding DNA: TGTGCCACCAGAGACAGGAAAAAGGGGGTCGAGCAGTACTTC. Its translation is CATRDRKKGVEQYF.

V is TRBV5-1 and J is TRBJ2-2; 7 bases align to TRBD2. Trimming removed 3 bases from V and 4 bases from J; junction bases left unmatched: 6. The CDR3 has 15 residues. The germline CDR1 and CDR2 sequences are SGHRS and YFSETQ. The DNA for the CDR3 is TGCGCCAGCAGCTGGGGGGGAACAGGCACCGGGGAGCTGTTTTTT. Protein: CASSWGGTGTGELFF.

This clone was picked up many times. The chain recombines TRBV7-2 with TRBJ2-7; D perhaps matches TRBD2 (6 bases). The ends were cut back, 4 bases at V and 2 bases at J, with 18 bases in the middle. CDR1 is SGHTA, CDR2 FQGNSA, per germline. The CDR3 runs 16 residues. The CDR3 DNA reads TGTGCCAGCAGCTCCGTCTGGGGGAGGACTACCTACGAGCAGTACTTC. Protein: CASSSVWGRTTYEQYF.